These 28 T cell receptor beta chains came from one sample sequenced in a study of shared clonotypes between healthy human individuals. The data were produced by immunoSEQ multiplex PCR, yet TCRdb's version contains in-frame clones alone and is incomplete. The sample carries millions of clones, 90% to 95% recorded once. What was sequenced was naive CD4+ T cells sorted from blood. Subset noted: CD45RA+ positively selected. The receptors derive from a man younger than 35 in good health.

The chain carries TRBV6-6 and TRBJ2-1; D remains unclear. Trimming left V 5 bases short and J 5 bases short, with 16 bases between. The CDR3 consists of 15 residues. The V gene's germline CDR1 is MNHNY and CDR2 SVGAGI (reference sequence). The CDR3 region has the DNA TGTGCCAGCAGTCACCCCCGTGATAGCCACAATGAGCAGTTCTTC. As protein: CASSHPRDSHNEQFF.

The chain uses TRBV6-1 and TRBJ1-2, with TRBD1 matching over 7 bases. Per the germline V gene, CDR1 is MNHNS and CDR2 is SASEGT. There are 14 residues in the CDR3. J lost 4 bases, V lost 5 bases, and 7 bases had no gene match. The DNA for the CDR3 is TGTGCCAGCAGTCCGGGACAGTGGAGCTATGGCTACACCTTC. Translation: CASSPGQWSYGYTF.

In regard to this clone: This may stem from a read error, because a much larger clone lies one nucleotide away. Other DNA sequences of this sample code for an identical CDR3. The genes are TRBV28 and TRBJ1-1, with a tentative D call TRBD1 (6 bases). This CDR3 has 14 residues. Germline V gene lookup returns CDR1 MDHEN and CDR2 SYDVKM. Trimming took 5 bases from V and 2 from J, leaving 12 bases between them. The CDR3 bases are TGTGCCAGCAGTCTACAGGGACTCAACACTGAAGCTTTCTTT. Its translation is CASSLQGLNTEAFF.

V is TRBV5-1 and J is TRBJ2-1, with 12 bases aligning to TRBD2. V was clipped by 4 bases and J by 5 bases; unmatched bases: 4. This CDR3 is built from 15 residues. The germline V gene has CDR1 SGHRS and CDR2 YFSETQ. The CDR3 nucleotides read TGCGCCAGCAGCCCGTGGACTAGCGGGAACAATGAGCAGTTCTTC. Its protein is CASSPWTSGNNEQFF. Combining the CDR3 with reference TRBV5-1 and TRBJ2-1 gives the whole variable domain KAGVTQTPRYLIKTRGQQVTLSCSPISGHRSVSWYQQTPGQGLQFLFEYFSETQRNKGNFPGRFSGRQFSNSRSEMNVSTLELGDSALYLCASSPWTSGNNEQFFGPGTRLTVL.

Concerning this clone itself: The same CDR3 can be traced to other DNA sequences in this sample. The chain links TRBV28 to TRBJ1-5, with unresolved D. From germline, CDR1 is MDHEN and CDR2 SYDVKM. Trimming cost V 0 bases and J 3 bases, with 6 bases left between them. This CDR3 is 14 amino acids long. The CDR3 reads CASSLWGDNQPQHF. CDR3 coding DNA: TGTGCCAGCAGTTTATGGGGAGACAATCAGCCCCAGCATTTT.

On this clone itself: This sample also contains other DNA sequences that code for the same CDR3. The V and J genes are TRBV9 and TRBJ2-3; tentatively, D is TRBD2 (7 bases). The CDR3 extends over 15 amino acids. CDR1 is SGDLS and CDR2 is YYNGEE in the germline V gene. V was trimmed by 4 bases and J by 2 bases, leaving 14 bases between them. The CDR3 sequence is CASSPRGGSTDTQYF. The CDR3 DNA reads TGTGCCAGCAGCCCTAGGGGGGGCTCCACAGATACGCAGTATTTT.

The genes are TRBV10-2 and TRBJ2-2, with 12 bases lining up with TRBD2. V shed 6 bases, J shed 7 bases, and the junction held 0 bases outside the gene matches. The CDR3 runs 13 residues. The germline V gene has CDR1 WSHSY and CDR2 SAAADI. CDR3 sequence reads: CASRLAGGGELFF. CDR3 in DNA: TGCGCCAGCAGACTAGCGGGAGGCGGGGAGCTGTTTTTT.

This clone appeared a single time. The chain has TRBV5-1 and TRBJ1-4; possible D gene TRBD1, 6 bases. Germline V gene lookup returns CDR1 SGHRS and CDR2 YFSETQ. Trimming pared 1 base from V and 4 bases from J, leaving 11 bases between. This CDR3 has 15 amino acids. In nucleotides, the CDR3 is TGCGCCAGCAGCTTGCTGGGACATAGTAATGAAAAACTGTTTTTT. Translation gives CASSLLGHSNEKLFF.

In the case of this clone: Other DNA sequences of this sample code for an identical CDR3. V is TRBV5-1 and J is TRBJ1-3; no clear D gene. V gave up 0 bases and J gave up 0 bases, with 7 bases separating them. The CDR3 length is 15 residues. Germline V lookup: CDR1 SGHRS, CDR2 YFSETQ. The CDR3 coding sequence is TGCGCCAGCAGCTTGGGTTCGGGCTCTGGAAACACCATATATTTT. It specifies CASSLGSGSGNTIYF.

The chain carries TRBV5-4 and TRBJ1-2, with D possibly TRBD1 on 6 matching bases. The germline V and J ends were trimmed by 5 bases and 7 bases, with 24 bases remaining between them. Germline-derived CDR1 and CDR2 are SGHNT and YYREEE (reference sequence). The CDR3 has 16 amino acids. CDR3 coding DNA: TGTGCCAGCAGACCCCCGGGAGGGGGGGCGGCGGGTGGCTACACCTTC. Amino acids: CASRPPGGGAAGGYTF.

A single count supports this clone. The chain employs TRBV29-1 and TRBJ1-5; no definite D call. Germline lookup yields CDR1 SQVTM and CDR2 ANQGSEA. The V and J ends lost 5 bases and 7 bases respectively, with 21 bases between them. This CDR3 comprises 15 residues. The CDR3 bases are TGCAGCGTTAGTCTTCCGGGAGGCGGCAGCCAGCCCCAGCATTTT. Translating gives CSVSLPGGGSQPQHF. Drawing the rest from reference TRBV29-1 and TRBJ1-5, the complete variable domain is SAVISQKPSRDICQRGTSLTIQCQVDSQVTMMFWYRQQPGQSLTLIATANQGSEATYESGFVIDKFPISRPNLTFSTLTVSNMSPEDSSIYLCSVSLPGGGSQPQHFGDGTRLSIL.

As for this clone: The identical CDR3 is also encoded by other nucleotide sequences in the sample. V is TRBV18 and J is TRBJ2-5; D remains unclear. Germline V lookup: CDR1 KGHSH, CDR2 LQKENI. Trimming removed 2 bases from V and 0 bases from J, with 7 bases in between. The CDR3 has 14 amino acids. The CDR3 loop is CASSPGRDQETQYF. The CDR3 DNA is TGTGCCAGCTCACCAGGACGGGACCAAGAGACCCAGTACTTC.

This sequence joins TRBV7-9 and TRBJ2-1; the match to TRBD2 covers 9 bases. The CDR3 contains 16 residues. Per germline, CDR1 SEHNR and CDR2 FQNEAQ (reference sequence). The junction had 8 bases not matched to a gene; V was cut back by 4 bases and J by 4 bases. The DNA of the CDR3 is TGTGCCAGCAGCTCAGCCGGACTAGCGACTTACAATGAGCAGTTCTTC. It translates to CASSSAGLATYNEQFF. The full variable domain, its missing parts supplied by reference TRBV7-9 and TRBJ2-1, is DTGVSQNPRHKITKRGQNVTFRCDPISEHNRLYWYRQTLGQGPEFLTYFQNEAQLEKSRLLSDRFSAERPKGSFSTLEIQRTEQGDSAMYLCASSSAGLATYNEQFFGPGTRLTVL.

This clone occurred a few times. The chain combines TRBV19 with TRBJ1-1; D is ambiguous. Germline V gene lookup returns CDR1 LNHDA and CDR2 SQIVND (reference sequence). Trimming took off 5 bases at V and 1 base at J, with 14 bases between the two ends. The CDR3 sequence is 15 residues long. The CDR3 sequence is CASSPAWTGNTEAFF. For the CDR3, the DNA is TGTGCCAGTAGTCCCGCATGGACGGGGAACACTGAAGCTTTCTTT.

The chain joins TRBV7-8 to TRBJ2-7; perhaps TRBD1 as D (6 bases). The V end was cut by 1 base, the J end by 3 bases, with 13 bases between. The CDR3 spans 15 residues. Germline-derived CDR1 and CDR2 are SGHVS and FQNEAQ. The CDR3 region has the DNA TGTGCCAGCAGCTTAGGCGGCTCGACAGGCTACGAGCAGTACTTC. This translates into CASSLGGSTGYEQYF.

This clone showed up just once. This chain links TRBV27 with TRBJ2-3, with 7 bases identical to TRBD2. This CDR3 comprises 16 residues. The V gene end was trimmed by 5 bases and the J gene end by 0 bases; junction bases not matched to a gene: 8. Looked up from germline, CDR1 is MNHEY and CDR2 is SMNVEV (reference sequence). This CDR3 is CASSPSAGFSTDTQYF. The CDR3 nucleotides are TGTGCCAGCAGTCCCTCAGCGGGGTTTAGCACAGATACGCAGTATTTT.

The V call is TRBV7-9, the J call TRBJ1-1; D call uncertain. V lost 4 bases and J lost 6, with 21 bases in between. Germline V gene data show CDR1 as SEHNR and CDR2 as FQNEAQ (reference sequence). This CDR3 is 16 amino acids long. As DNA, the CDR3 is TGTGCCAGCAGCTCCACGGACTCACCTATTATCTCTGAAGCTTTCTTT. It encodes CASSSTDSPIISEAFF. The full variable domain, completed using reference TRBV7-9 and TRBJ1-1, is DTGVSQNPRHKITKRGQNVTFRCDPISEHNRLYWYRQTLGQGPEFLTYFQNEAQLEKSRLLSDRFSAERPKGSFSTLEIQRTEQGDSAMYLCASSSTDSPIISEAFFGQGTRLTVV.

The J gene is TRBJ2-7, the V gene TRBV7-2, with 8 bases fitting TRBD1. CDR3 length: 16 amino acids. Per the germline V gene, CDR1 is SGHTA and CDR2 is FQGNSA. V trimming: 1 base; J trimming: 3 bases; junction bases outside the gene matches: 8. CDR3 nucleotide sequence: TGTGCCAGCAGCTTAGATGGGGACAGGTCTGTCTACGAGCAGTACTTC. Translating gives CASSLDGDRSVYEQYF.

This clone was seen only once. The CDR3 spells CASQGWTEAFF. Here the CDR3 DNA reads TGTGCCTCACAGGGTTGGACTGAAGCTTTCTTT. This chain uses TRBV30 with TRBJ1-1; D might be TRBD1 (6 bases). This CDR3 contains 11 residues. Per germline, CDR1 GTSNPN and CDR2 SVGIG (reference sequence). V dropped 7 bases and J dropped 5 bases, with 11 bases sitting between them.

The chain joins TRBV7-2 to TRBJ2-7, with 8 nucleotides matching TRBD2. CDR3 length: 14 amino acids. From germline, CDR1 is SGHTA and CDR2 FQGNSA. Trimming at V came to 5 bases and at J to 1 base, leaving 4 bases not matched to a gene. The CDR3 here is CASSRAGVSYEQYF. The CDR3 DNA reads TGTGCCAGCAGCCGAGCGGGAGTTTCCTACGAGCAGTACTTC. Variable domain in full (rest from reference TRBV7-2 and TRBJ2-7): GAGVSQSPSNKVTEKGKDVELRCDPISGHTALYWYRQSLGQGLEFLIYFQGNSAPDKSGLPSDRFSAERTGGSVSTLTIQRTQQEDSAVYLCASSRAGVSYEQYFGPGTRLTVT.

The chain joins TRBV6-5 to TRBJ1-3; 9 bases agree with TRBD1. V lost 6 bases to trimming and J lost 4 bases; unmatched junction nucleotides: 4. From germline, CDR1 is MNHEY and CDR2 SVGAGI. The CDR3 has 14 amino acids. The CDR3 nucleotides read TGTGCCAGCAGCCGACAGGGGGTAGGAAACACCATATATTTT. Protein product: CASSRQGVGNTIYF.

This clone came up many times. Other DNA sequences in this sample translate to the same CDR3. CDR3 sequence reads: CASSPSGGALRKTQYF. The DNA of the CDR3 is TGTGCCAGCAGCCCGAGCGGGGGGGCGCTTAGAAAGACCCAGTACTTC. The chain is built from TRBV5-4 and TRBJ2-5; 10 bases line up with TRBD2. The CDR3 contains 16 residues. V shed 4 bases, J shed 6 bases, and the junction held 12 bases outside the gene matches. Germline V CDR1 and CDR2: SGHNT, YYREEE (reference sequence). Based on the CDR3 plus reference TRBV5-4 and TRBJ2-5, the full variable domain is ETGVTQSPTHLIKTRGQQVTLRCSSQSGHNTVSWYQQALGQGPQFIFQYYREEENGRGNFPPRFSGLQFPNYSSELNVNALELDDSALYLCASSPSGGALRKTQYFGPGTRLLVL.

As for this clone: This may arise from a read error, as a much more abundant clone is one base away. The V and J genes are TRBV20-1 and TRBJ2-5, with D unresolved. The CDR3 runs 11 residues. V was cut by 7 bases and J by 2 bases, with 8 bases left in between. In germline, CDR1 is DFQATT, CDR2 SNEGSKA (reference sequence). This chain's CDR3 is CSVVKQETQYF. The CDR3 region has the DNA TGCAGTGTGGTAAAACAAGAGACCCAGTACTTC.

This chain connects TRBV5-4 to TRBJ2-7; 7 positions match TRBD1. With 0 bases clipped from V and 9 bases from J, the junction kept 3 bases outside the gene matches. Per the germline V gene, CDR1 is SGHNT and CDR2 is YYREEE (reference sequence). The CDR3 runs 12 residues. CDR3 bases: TGTGCCAGCAGCTTGGAGGGGGCTTGGCAGTACTTC. Its protein product is CASSLEGAWQYF.

The V gene is TRBV29-1, the J gene TRBJ1-4; TRBD1 might be the D (5 bases). The germline V and J ends were trimmed by 7 bases and 7 bases, with 13 bases remaining between them. This CDR3 spans 12 amino acids. Germline CDR1 and CDR2: SQVTM and ANQGSEA. CDR3 coding DNA: TGCAGCGCCCGGGACCCAGTTGAAAAACTGTTTTTT. Its translation is CSARDPVEKLFF. The full variable domain, in which reference TRBV29-1 and TRBJ1-4 provide the parts outside the CDR3, is SAVISQKPSRDICQRGTSLTIQCQVDSQVTMMFWYRQQPGQSLTLIATANQGSEATYESGFVIDKFPISRPNLTFSTLTVSNMSPEDSSIYLCSARDPVEKLFFGSGTQLSVL.

The chain links TRBV10-1 to TRBJ2-1, with 12 bases identical to TRBD2. With V trimmed by 3 bases and J by 6 bases, 3 bases remained unmatched. Germline V gives CDR1 WNHNN, CDR2 SYGVQD (reference sequence). The CDR3 runs 15 residues. CDR3 nucleotide sequence: TGCGCCAGCAGTGAAGGACTAGCGGGGCCCAATGAGCAGTTCTTC. This encodes CASSEGLAGPNEQFF.

This rearrangement joins TRBV5-1 to TRBJ2-2; 11 bases line up with TRBD2. Germline V lookup: CDR1 SGHRS, CDR2 YFSETQ. CDR3 length equals 17 residues. V trimming: 2 bases; J trimming: 4 bases; junction bases outside the gene matches: 7. The CDR3: CASSLSKTSGATGELFF. The DNA of the CDR3 is TGCGCCAGCAGCTTATCCAAGACTAGCGGGGCCACCGGGGAGCTGTTTTTT.

The CDR3 sequence is CAISTGGQDEQYF. The CDR3 DNA sequence: TGTGCCATCAGTACGGGGGGGCAGGACGAGCAGTACTTC. The V call is TRBV10-3, the J call TRBJ2-7; 8 bases map to TRBD2. This CDR3 has 13 residues. After removal of 5 bases from V and 5 bases from J, the junction contained 5 bases not matched to a gene. The germline gives CDR1 ENHRY, CDR2 SYGVKD.